Here is one TCR beta chain with its context. Antigen unknown. The CDR3 length is 15 residues. Germline CDR1 is MNHNS and CDR2 is SASEGT. V lost 8 bases to trimming and J lost 5 bases, with 21 bases between them. Full-length variable regions came from constant-region reverse primers plus semi-nested Nested Universal Primer A PCR. TCRdb redid the calling of the 5' RACE reads with MiXCR, one entry per CDR3 protein. The table records about 23,000 distinct CDR3 sequences, more than 25% of them present only once. Whole-study results and caveats: Tumor memory CD4+ T cell TCR gene usage was found to cluster with blood and lymph node memory CD4+ cells and with lymph node naive CD4+ cells. Tumor Treg TCRs overlapped most with tumor naive CD4+ cells.

Sample: tumor-infiltrating naive CD4+ T cells sorted from the breast tumor. Described subset: naive CD4+ T cells, CD4+CD45RA+CD25-. This receptor was taken from a female donor with breast cancer. J is TRBJ2-5 and V is TRBV6-1; D may be TRBD2 (7 bases). CDR3 in DNA: TGTGCCAGCTGCAAGGAGACGGGGGGCAGGGAGACCCAGTACTTC. It translates to CASCKETGGRETQYF.